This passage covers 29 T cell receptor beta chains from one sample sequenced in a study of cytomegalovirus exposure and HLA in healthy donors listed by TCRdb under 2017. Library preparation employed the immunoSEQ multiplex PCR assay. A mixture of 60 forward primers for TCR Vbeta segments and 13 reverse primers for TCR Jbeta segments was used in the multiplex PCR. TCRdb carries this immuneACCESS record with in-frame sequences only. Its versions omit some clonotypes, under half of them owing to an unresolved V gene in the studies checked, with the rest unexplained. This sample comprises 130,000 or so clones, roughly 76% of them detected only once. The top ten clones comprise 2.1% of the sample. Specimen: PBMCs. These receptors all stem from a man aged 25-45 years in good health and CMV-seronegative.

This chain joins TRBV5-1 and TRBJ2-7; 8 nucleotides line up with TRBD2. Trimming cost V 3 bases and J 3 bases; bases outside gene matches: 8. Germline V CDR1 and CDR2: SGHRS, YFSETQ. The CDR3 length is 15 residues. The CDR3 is CASSSAGGKDYEQYF. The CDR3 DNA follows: TGCGCCAGCAGCTCCGCGGGGGGAAAGGACTACGAGCAGTACTTC.

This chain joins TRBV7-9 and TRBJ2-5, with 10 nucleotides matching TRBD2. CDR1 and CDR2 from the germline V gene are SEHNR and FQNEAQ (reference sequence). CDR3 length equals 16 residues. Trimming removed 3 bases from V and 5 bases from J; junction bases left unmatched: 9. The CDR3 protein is CASSFPSGLAWETQYF. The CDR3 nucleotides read TGTGCCAGCAGCTTCCCATCGGGACTAGCGTGGGAGACCCAGTACTTC.

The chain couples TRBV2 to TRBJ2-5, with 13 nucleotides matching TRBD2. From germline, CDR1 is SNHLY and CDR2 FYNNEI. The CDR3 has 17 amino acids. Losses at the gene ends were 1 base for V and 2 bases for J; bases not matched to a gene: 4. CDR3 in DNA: TGTGCCAGCAGTGAAGGACTAGCGGGGGGTGGGCAAGAGACCCAGTACTTC. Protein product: CASSEGLAGGGQETQYF.

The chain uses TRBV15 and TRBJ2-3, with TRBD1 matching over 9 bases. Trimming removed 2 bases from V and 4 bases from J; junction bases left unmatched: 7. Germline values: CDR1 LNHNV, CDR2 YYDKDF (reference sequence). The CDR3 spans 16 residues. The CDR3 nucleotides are TGTGCCACCAGCAGAATGAGGACAGGGGCGGCAGATACGCAGTATTTT. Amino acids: CATSRMRTGAADTQYF.

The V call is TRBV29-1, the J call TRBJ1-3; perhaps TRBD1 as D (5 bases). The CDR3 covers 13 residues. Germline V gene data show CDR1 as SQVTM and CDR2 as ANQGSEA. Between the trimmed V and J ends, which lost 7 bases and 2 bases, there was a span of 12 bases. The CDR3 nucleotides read TGCAGCGCTCGACAGACCACTGGAAACACCATATATTTT. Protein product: CSARQTTGNTIYF. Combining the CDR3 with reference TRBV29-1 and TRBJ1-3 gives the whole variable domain SAVISQKPSRDICQRGTSLTIQCQVDSQVTMMFWYRQQPGQSLTLIATANQGSEATYESGFVIDKFPISRPNLTFSTLTVSNMSPEDSSIYLCSARQTTGNTIYFGEGSWLTVV.

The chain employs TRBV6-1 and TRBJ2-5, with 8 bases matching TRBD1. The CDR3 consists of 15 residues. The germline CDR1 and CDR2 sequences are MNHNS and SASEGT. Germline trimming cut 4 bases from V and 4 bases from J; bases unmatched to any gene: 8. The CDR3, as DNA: TGTGCCAGCAGTGCATTTGGGACAGGCGTAGAGACCCAGTACTTC. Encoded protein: CASSAFGTGVETQYF.

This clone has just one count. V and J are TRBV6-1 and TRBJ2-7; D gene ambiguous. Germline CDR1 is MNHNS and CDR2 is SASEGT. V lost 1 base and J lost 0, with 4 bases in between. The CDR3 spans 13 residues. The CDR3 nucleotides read TGTGCCAGCAGTGAAGGAGGCTCCTACGAGCAGTACTTC. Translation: CASSEGGSYEQYF.

The CDR3 protein is CASSYPLEFTEAFF. In nucleotides, the CDR3 is TGTGCCAGCAGTTACCCTTTAGAGTTCACTGAAGCTTTCTTT. The chain recombines TRBV6-6 with TRBJ1-1; D call uncertain. The V and J ends lost 2 bases and 4 bases respectively, with 11 bases between them. Germline loops: CDR1 MNHNY, CDR2 SVGAGI (reference sequence). This CDR3 has 14 amino acids.

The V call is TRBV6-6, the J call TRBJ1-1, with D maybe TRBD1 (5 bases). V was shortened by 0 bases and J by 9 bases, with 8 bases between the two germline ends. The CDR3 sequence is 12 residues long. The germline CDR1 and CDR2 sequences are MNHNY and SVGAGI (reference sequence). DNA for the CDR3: TGTGCCAGCAGTTACTCGCGGGGCCAAGCTTTCTTT. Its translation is CASSYSRGQAFF.

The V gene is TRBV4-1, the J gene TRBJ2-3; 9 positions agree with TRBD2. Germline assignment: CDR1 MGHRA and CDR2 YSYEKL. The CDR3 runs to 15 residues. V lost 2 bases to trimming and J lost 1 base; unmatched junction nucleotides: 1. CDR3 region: CASSQIAGGTDTQYF. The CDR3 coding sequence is TGCGCCAGCAGCCAAATAGCGGGGGGCACAGATACGCAGTATTTT.

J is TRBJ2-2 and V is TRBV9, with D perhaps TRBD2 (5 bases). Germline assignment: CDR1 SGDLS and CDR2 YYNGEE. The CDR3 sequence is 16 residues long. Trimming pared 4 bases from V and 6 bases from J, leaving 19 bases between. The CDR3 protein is CASSNRGSPLAGELFF. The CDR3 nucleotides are TGTGCCAGCAGCAACCGGGGTAGCCCCCTGGCCGGGGAGCTGTTTTTT.

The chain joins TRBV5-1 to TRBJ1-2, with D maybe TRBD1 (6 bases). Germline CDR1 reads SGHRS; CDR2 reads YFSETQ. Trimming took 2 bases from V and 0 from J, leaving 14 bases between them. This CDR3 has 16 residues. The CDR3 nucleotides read TGCGCCAGCAGCTTAAACGCAGGGGTAGCTAACTATGGCTACACCTTC. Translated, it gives CASSLNAGVANYGYTF.

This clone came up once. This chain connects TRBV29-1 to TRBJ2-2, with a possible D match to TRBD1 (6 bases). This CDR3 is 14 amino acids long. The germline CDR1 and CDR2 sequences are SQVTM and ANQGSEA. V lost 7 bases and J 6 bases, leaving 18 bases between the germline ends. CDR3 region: CSGSTGPPPGELFF. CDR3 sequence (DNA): TGCAGCGGATCGACAGGACCCCCGCCCGGGGAGCTGTTTTTT.

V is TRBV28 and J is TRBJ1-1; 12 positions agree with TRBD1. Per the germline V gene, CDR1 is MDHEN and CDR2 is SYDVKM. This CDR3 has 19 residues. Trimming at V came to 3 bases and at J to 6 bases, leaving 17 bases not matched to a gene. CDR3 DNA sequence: TGTGCCAGCAGTTTGTCCCGGGACAGGGGGCGAGTACGTAACCCTGAAGCTTTCTTT. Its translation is CASSLSRDRGRVRNPEAFF.

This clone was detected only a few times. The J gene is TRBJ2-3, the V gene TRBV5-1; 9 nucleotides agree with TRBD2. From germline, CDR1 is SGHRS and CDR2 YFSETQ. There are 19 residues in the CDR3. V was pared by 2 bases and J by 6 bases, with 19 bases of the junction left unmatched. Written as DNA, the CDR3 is TGCGCCAGCAGCTTTCAAGGGGGTTCGAGCGGGGGGTCCGGGGATACGCAGTATTTT. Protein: CASSFQGGSSGGSGDTQYF.

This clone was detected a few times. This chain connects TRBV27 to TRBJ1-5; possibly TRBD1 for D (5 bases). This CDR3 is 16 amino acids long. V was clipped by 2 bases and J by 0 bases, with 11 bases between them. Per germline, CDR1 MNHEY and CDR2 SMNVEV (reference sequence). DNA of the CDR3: TGTGCCAGCAGTTTAAAGGGAGGGGCTAGCAATCAGCCCCAGCATTTT. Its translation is CASSLKGGASNQPQHF.

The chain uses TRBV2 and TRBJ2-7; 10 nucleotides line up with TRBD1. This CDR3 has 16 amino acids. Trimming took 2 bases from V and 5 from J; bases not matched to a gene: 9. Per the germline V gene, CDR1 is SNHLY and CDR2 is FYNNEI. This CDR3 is CASSELIGTGAHEQYF. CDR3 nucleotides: TGTGCCAGCAGTGAACTAATTGGGACAGGGGCCCACGAGCAGTACTTC.

CDR3 protein: CASSLEWAYGELFF. The CDR3 DNA reads as TGTGCCAGCAGCTTAGAGTGGGCTTACGGGGAGCTGTTTTTT. The chain recombines TRBV7-9 with TRBJ2-2; no reliable D call. CDR1 and CDR2 (germline): SEHNR, FQNEAQ (reference sequence). This CDR3 comprises 14 residues. Trimming removed 1 base at V and 7 bases at J, with 10 bases between.

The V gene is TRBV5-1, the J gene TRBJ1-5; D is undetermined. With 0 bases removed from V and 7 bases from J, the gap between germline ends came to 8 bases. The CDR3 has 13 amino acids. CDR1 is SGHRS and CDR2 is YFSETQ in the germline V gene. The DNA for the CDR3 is TGCGCCAGCAGCTTGGCACTAGGGCAGCCCCAGCATTTT. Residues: CASSLALGQPQHF.

The CDR3 reads CASSYPGQGGDEKLFF. CDR3 nucleotide sequence: TGTGCCAGCAGCTATCCGGGACAGGGCGGGGATGAAAAACTGTTTTTT. The chain carries TRBV5-4 and TRBJ1-4; the match to TRBD1 covers 9 bases. Germline CDR1 and CDR2: SGHNT and YYREEE (reference sequence). Trimming at V came to 3 bases and at J to 6 bases, leaving 9 bases not matched to a gene. The CDR3 spans 16 residues.

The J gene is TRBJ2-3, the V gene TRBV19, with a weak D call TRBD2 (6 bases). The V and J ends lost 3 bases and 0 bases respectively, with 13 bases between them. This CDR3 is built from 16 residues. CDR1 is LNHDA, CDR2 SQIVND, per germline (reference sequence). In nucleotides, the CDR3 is TGTGCCAGTAGTATTTCGGGACTTACTAGCACAGATACGCAGTATTTT. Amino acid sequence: CASSISGLTSTDTQYF.

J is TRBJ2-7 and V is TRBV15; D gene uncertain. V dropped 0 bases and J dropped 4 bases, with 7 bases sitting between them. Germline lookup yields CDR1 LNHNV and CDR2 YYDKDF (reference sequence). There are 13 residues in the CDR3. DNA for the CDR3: TGTGCCACCAGCAGAGAACTCTGGTACGAGCAGTACTTC. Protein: CATSRELWYEQYF.

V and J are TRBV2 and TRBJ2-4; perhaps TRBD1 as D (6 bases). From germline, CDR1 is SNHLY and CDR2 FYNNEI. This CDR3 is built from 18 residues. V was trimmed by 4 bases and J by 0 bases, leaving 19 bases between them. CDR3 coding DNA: TGTGCCAGCAGTGGTACAGGGCCCGTACACCGAGCCAAAAACATTCAGTACTTC. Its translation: CASSGTGPVHRAKNIQYF.

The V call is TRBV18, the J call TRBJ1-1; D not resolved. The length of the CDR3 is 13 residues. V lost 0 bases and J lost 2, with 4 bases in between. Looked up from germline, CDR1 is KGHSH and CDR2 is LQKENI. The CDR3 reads CASSPPQNTEAFF. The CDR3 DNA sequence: TGTGCCAGCTCACCACCTCAAAACACTGAAGCTTTCTTT.

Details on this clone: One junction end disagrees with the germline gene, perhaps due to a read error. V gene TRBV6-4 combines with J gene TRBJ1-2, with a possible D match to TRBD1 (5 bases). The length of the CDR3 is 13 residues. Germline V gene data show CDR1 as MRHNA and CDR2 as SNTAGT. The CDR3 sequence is CASSDSSQGRVSF. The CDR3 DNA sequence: TGTGCCAGCAGTGACTCGAGTCAGGGTCGTGTGAGCTTC.

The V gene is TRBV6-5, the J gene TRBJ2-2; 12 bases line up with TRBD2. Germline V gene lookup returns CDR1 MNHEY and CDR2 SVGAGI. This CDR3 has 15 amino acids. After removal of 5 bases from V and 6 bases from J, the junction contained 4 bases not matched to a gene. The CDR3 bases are TGTGCCAGCAGTAGACTAGCGGGGGTAGCCGGGGAGCTGTTTTTT. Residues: CASSRLAGVAGELFF.

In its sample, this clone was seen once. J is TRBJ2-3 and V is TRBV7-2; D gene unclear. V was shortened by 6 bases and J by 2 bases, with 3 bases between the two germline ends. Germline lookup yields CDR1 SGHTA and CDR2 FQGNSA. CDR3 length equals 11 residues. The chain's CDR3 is CASSYTDTQYF. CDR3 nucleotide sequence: TGTGCCAGCAGTTACACAGATACGCAGTATTTT. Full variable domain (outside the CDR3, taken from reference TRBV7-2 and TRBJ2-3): GAGVSQSPSNKVTEKGKDVELRCDPISGHTALYWYRQSLGQGLEFLIYFQGNSAPDKSGLPSDRFSAERTGGSVSTLTIQRTQQEDSAVYLCASSYTDTQYFGPGTRLTVL.

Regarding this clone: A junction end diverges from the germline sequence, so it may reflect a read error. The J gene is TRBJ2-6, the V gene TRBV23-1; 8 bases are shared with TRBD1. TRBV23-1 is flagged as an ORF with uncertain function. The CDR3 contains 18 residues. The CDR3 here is CASSQARQGIAGANGLTF. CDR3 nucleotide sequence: TGCGCCAGCAGTCAAGCCAGACAGGGGATCGCTGGGGCCAACGGCCTGACTTTC.

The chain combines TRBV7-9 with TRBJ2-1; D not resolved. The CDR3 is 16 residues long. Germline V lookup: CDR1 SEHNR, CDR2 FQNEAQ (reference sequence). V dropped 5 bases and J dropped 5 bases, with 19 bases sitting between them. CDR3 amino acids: CASSAAAVLGHNEQFF. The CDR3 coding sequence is TGTGCCAGCAGCGCAGCAGCCGTGCTAGGTCACAATGAGCAGTTCTTC. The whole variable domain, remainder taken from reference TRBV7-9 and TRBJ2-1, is DTGVSQNPRHKITKRGQNVTFRCDPISEHNRLYWYRQTLGQGPEFLTYFQNEAQLEKSRLLSDRFSAERPKGSFSTLEIQRTEQGDSAMYLCASSAAAVLGHNEQFFGPGTRLTVL.